This T cell receptor (beta chain) was captured by sequencing in a study of CD8 T cell repertoires and HIV-1 epitope variants. Study as a whole: Twenty-five autologous and known Gag and Nef epitope variant peptides each stimulated T cells separately.

This clone showed up just once. Its antigen is undetermined. Study conclusions and caveats: The TAALDMSHF plasma variant had no responses, unlike KF9 (about five clonotypes) and HW9 (one). Beta chains alone show antigen proliferation, not cytokine profile or function.

Sequencing of TCR beta CDR3 used immunoSEQ survey depth. Repertoires were generated with immunoSEQ multiplex PCR, while TCRdb's copy carries only in-frame clones and drops some. The sample includes more than 85,000 clones, 60% to 80% of them seen just once. Sequenced sample: uncultured baseline CD8+ T cells from peripheral blood mononuclear cells (PBMCs). This TCR came from a male donor with HIV.

In DNA form, the CDR3 reads TGTGCCAGCAGCCTCGGGACAGGGGGCAGCGGCTACACCTTC. Protein: CASSLGTGGSGYTF. This chain connects TRBV5-6 to TRBJ1-2; 12 bases fit TRBD1. CDR3 length: 14 amino acids. The V and J ends lost 4 bases and 8 bases, in that order; junction bases with no gene match: 6. Germline assignment: CDR1 SGHDT and CDR2 YYEEEE.